What follows are 8 T cell receptor beta chains derived from one specimen sequenced in a study of blood T cell repertoires in COVID-19. Generated by immunoSEQ multiplex PCR, the TCRdb table keeps only in-frame clones and is missing some. This sample has about 480,000 clones, with roughly 89% found just once. The sample comprised peripheral blood. Receptors originate from a woman aged 30 to 39 with acute or convalescent COVID-19.

V gene TRBV11-1 combines with J gene TRBJ2-1, with D possibly TRBD1 on 5 matching bases. Germline V gene data show CDR1 as SGHAT and CDR2 as FQDESV (reference sequence). The germline V and J ends were trimmed by 1 base and 5 bases, with 15 bases remaining between them. The CDR3 contains 16 residues. This CDR3 is CASSLEGAGYDNEQFF. The CDR3 bases are TGTGCCAGCAGCTTAGAGGGCGCAGGGTACGACAATGAGCAGTTCTTC.

This chain links TRBV5-6 with TRBJ2-3; 10 positions match TRBD2. The CDR3 consists of 15 residues. The J segment lost 4 bases and the V segment lost 4 bases, leaving 6 bases of the junction unmatched. Germline CDR1 reads SGHDT; CDR2 reads YYEEEE. The CDR3 nucleotides are TGTGCCAGCAGCCCTCCTAGCGGGGGTTCAGATACGCAGTATTTT. Translation: CASSPPSGGSDTQYF.

The chain links TRBV28 to TRBJ2-7, with 7 bases that match TRBD1. With 1 base clipped from V and 1 base from J, the junction kept 10 bases outside the gene matches. Per germline, CDR1 MDHEN and CDR2 SYDVKM. This CDR3 contains 17 residues. The chain's CDR3 is CASSLLTAGTDSYEQYF. The CDR3 region has the DNA TGTGCCAGCAGTTTATTAACCGCCGGGACAGATTCCTACGAGCAGTACTTC.

The chain has TRBV6-5 and TRBJ1-6; D may be TRBD1 (6 bases). Trimming cost V 2 bases and J 7 bases, with 12 bases left between them. The CDR3 is 15 residues long. Germline lookup yields CDR1 MNHEY and CDR2 SVGAGI. The CDR3, as DNA: TGTGCCAGCAGTTACAGGACAGCCGAAAATTCACCCCTCCACTTT. This gives the protein CASSYRTAENSPLHF.

This clone has only a few counts. V gene TRBV5-5 combines with J gene TRBJ2-7, with D possibly TRBD2 on 6 matching bases. This CDR3 is built from 16 residues. V shed 0 bases and J shed 4 bases, with 17 bases lying between them. Germline V lookup: CDR1 SGHKS, CDR2 YYEKEE (reference sequence). The CDR3 sequence: CASSLEVGRYRYEQYF. DNA of the CDR3: TGTGCCAGCAGCTTGGAGGTGGGGAGGTACCGATACGAGCAGTACTTC.

DNA for the CDR3: TGTGCCAGCGGGGCTTTGTTCTGGAATAATTCACCCCTCCACTTT. This sequence encodes CASGALFWNNSPLHF. The J gene is TRBJ1-6, the V gene TRBV6-6, with D maybe TRBD1 (5 bases). This CDR3 contains 15 residues. Trimming took off 8 bases at V and 5 bases at J, with 16 bases between the two ends. The germline V gene encodes CDR1 MNHNY and CDR2 SVGAGI (reference sequence).

DNA for the CDR3: TGCGCCAGCAGCCAAGGACAGGGGACCACAGATACGCAGTATTTT. This encodes CASSQGQGTTDTQYF. The rearrangement links TRBV4-1 to TRBJ2-3; 8 positions match TRBD1. Germline values: CDR1 MGHRA, CDR2 YSYEKL. V gave up 1 base and J gave up 2 bases; unmatched junction bases: 2. The CDR3 contains 15 residues.

The chain employs TRBV2 and TRBJ2-2; 9 bases agree with TRBD1. The CDR3 totals 15 residues. CDR1 is SNHLY, CDR2 FYNNEI, per germline. V was clipped by 7 bases and J by 5 bases; unmatched bases: 8. The DNA for the CDR3 is TGTGCCAGCAATAAACAGGGGGCATGGACCGGGGAGCTGTTTTTT. Protein product: CASNKQGAWTGELFF.